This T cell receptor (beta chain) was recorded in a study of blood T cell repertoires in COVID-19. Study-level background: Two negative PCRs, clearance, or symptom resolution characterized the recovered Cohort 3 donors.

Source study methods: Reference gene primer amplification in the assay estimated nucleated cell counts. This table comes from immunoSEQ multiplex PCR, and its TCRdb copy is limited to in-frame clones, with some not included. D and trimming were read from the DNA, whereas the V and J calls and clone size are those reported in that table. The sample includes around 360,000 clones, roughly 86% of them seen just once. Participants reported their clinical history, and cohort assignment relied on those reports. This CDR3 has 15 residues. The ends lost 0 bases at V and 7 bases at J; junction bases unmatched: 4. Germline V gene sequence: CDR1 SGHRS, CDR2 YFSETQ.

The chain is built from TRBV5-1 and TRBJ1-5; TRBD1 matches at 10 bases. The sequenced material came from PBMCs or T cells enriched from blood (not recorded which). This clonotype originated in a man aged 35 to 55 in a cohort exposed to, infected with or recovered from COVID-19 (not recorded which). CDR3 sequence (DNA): TGCGCCAGCAGCTTGGGACAGGGGGCCCGGCAGCCCCAGCATTTT. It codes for CASSLGQGARQPQHF.